Presented here are 27 T cell receptor beta chains from one specimen sequenced in a study of OX40 agonist ivuxolimab in advanced cancers. TCRdb's table, derived via immunoSEQ multiplex PCR, lists solely in-frame clones and lacks some. In the table there are roughly 41,000 clones, roughly 90% of which are singletons. The specimen was CD4+ or CD8+ T cells sorted from blood, collected in a trial of the OX40 agonist ivuxolimab. These receptors originate from an adult with an advanced solid tumor such as melanoma, head and neck, liver or kidney cancer.

The rearrangement links TRBV4-2 to TRBJ2-1; TRBD1 is a possible D gene (5 bases). The CDR3 loop spans 17 amino acids. Germline V gene data show CDR1 as LGHNA and CDR2 as YNFKEQ. V shed 3 bases and J shed 0 bases, with 15 bases lying between them. CDR3 protein: CASSQPTGGYSYNEQFF. Here the CDR3 DNA reads TGTGCCAGCAGCCAGCCAACAGGCGGCTACTCCTACAATGAGCAGTTCTTC.

This clone appeared once. J is TRBJ2-2 and V is TRBV2; TRBD2 matches at 8 bases. Trimming took 7 bases from V and 5 from J; bases not matched to a gene: 6. This CDR3 is built from 14 residues. CDR1 is SNHLY, CDR2 FYNNEI, per germline. Here the CDR3 DNA reads TGTGCCAGCAAGCTCAGCGGGAGAACCGGGGAGCTGTTTTTT. The encoded protein is CASKLSGRTGELFF.

The genes are TRBV29-1 and TRBJ2-1; D is unresolved. Trimming took off 6 bases at V and 6 bases at J, with 15 bases between the two ends. This CDR3 contains 13 residues. The V gene's germline CDR1 is SQVTM and CDR2 ANQGSEA. The CDR3 sequence is CSVDVTAANEQFF. CDR3 nucleotide sequence: TGCAGCGTCGATGTGACTGCGGCCAATGAGCAGTTCTTC.

The count of this clone is one. This rearrangement joins TRBV7-8 to TRBJ2-4; D may be TRBD1 or TRBD2 (5 bases each). This CDR3 has 17 residues. Trimming cost V 1 base and J 1 base, with 14 bases left between them. In germline, CDR1 is SGHVS, CDR2 FQNEAQ. The CDR3 nucleotides read TGTGCCAGCAGCTTAGGCATTGAGGGGATGGCCAAAAACATTCAGTACTTC. Translating gives CASSLGIEGMAKNIQYF. The whole variable domain, remainder taken from reference TRBV7-8 and TRBJ2-4, is GAGVSQSPRYKVAKRGQDVALRCDPISGHVSLFWYQQALGQGPEFLTYFQNEAQLDKSGLPSDRFFAERPEGSVSTLKIQRTQQEDSAVYLCASSLGIEGMAKNIQYFGAGTRLSVL.

The chain has TRBV15 and TRBJ1-5; a possible D gene is TRBD1 (5 bases). V lost 1 base to trimming and J lost 4 bases, with 14 bases between them. CDR1 and CDR2 from the germline V gene are LNHNV and YYDKDF (reference sequence). This CDR3 is built from 16 residues. The CDR3 is CATSRAGEIGNQPQHF. CDR3 sequence (DNA): TGTGCCACCAGCAGAGCGGGGGAAATTGGGAATCAGCCCCAGCATTTT.

Comments on this clone: This sample includes further DNA sequences coding for the same CDR3. The rearrangement links TRBV7-9 to TRBJ2-7, with 11 bases fitting TRBD2. J gave up 2 bases and V 5 bases, and 2 bases lay outside the gene matches. The CDR3 is 14 residues long. Per germline, CDR1 SEHNR and CDR2 FQNEAQ (reference sequence). CDR3 DNA sequence: TGTGCCAGCAGCCTACTAGCGGGGGCCTACGAGCAGTACGTC. Translated, it gives CASSLLAGAYEQYV.

This chain uses TRBV4-2 with TRBJ2-1; D assignment may be TRBD1 or TRBD2 (5 bases each). Trimming left V 0 bases short and J 3 bases short, with 27 bases between. The CDR3 totals 21 residues. Looked up from germline, CDR1 is LGHNA and CDR2 is YNFKEQ. The DNA of the CDR3 is TGTGCCAGCAGCCAAGACTCGAGGGAACCTCTCCACTGGGACCTCTACAATGAGCAGTTCTTC. This encodes CASSQDSREPLHWDLYNEQFF.

The rearrangement links TRBV6-4 to TRBJ2-7, with D perhaps TRBD1 (7 bases). The V end lost 4 bases, the J end lost 5 bases, and 24 bases lay between the germline ends. The germline gives CDR1 MRHNA, CDR2 SNTAGT. CDR3 length: 17 residues. The CDR3 protein is CASSAPRAGGRFHEQYF. The CDR3 coding sequence is TGTGCCAGCAGTGCGCCACGGGCAGGGGGGAGGTTTCACGAGCAGTACTTC.

V and J are TRBV5-5 and TRBJ2-7; 9 bases are shared with TRBD1. The germline gives CDR1 SGHKS, CDR2 YYEKEE (reference sequence). This CDR3 is 14 amino acids long. Losses at the gene ends were 4 bases for V and 2 bases for J; bases not matched to a gene: 4. The CDR3 spells CASSLGTGPYEQYF. The CDR3 nucleotides are TGTGCCAGCAGCCTGGGGACAGGGCCCTACGAGCAGTACTTC.

The chain carries TRBV9 and TRBJ2-2; the D gene is possibly TRBD1 (6 bases). Germline V CDR1 and CDR2: SGDLS, YYNGEE. Trimming cost V 1 base and J 6 bases, with 16 bases left between them. CDR3 length: 16 residues. Written as DNA, the CDR3 is TGTGCCAGCAGCGTAATAATGGGACAAAGTCCCGGGGAGCTGTTTTTT. Translating gives CASSVIMGQSPGELFF.

The CDR3 nucleotides read TGTGCCAGCAGCCAACGTAGCGGGGGACCAGATACGCAGTATTTT. Encoded protein: CASSQRSGGPDTQYF. V and J are TRBV11-3 and TRBJ2-3, with 9 bases lining up with TRBD2. The V segment lost 5 bases and the J segment 4 bases; nucleotides outside the gene matches: 7. This CDR3 is built from 15 residues. CDR1 is SGHNT, CDR2 YENEEA, per germline.

In DNA, the CDR3 is TGTGCCAGCAGCACCCGACAGGGCTCAACTAATGAAAAACTGTTTTTT. Translating it yields CASSTRQGSTNEKLFF. The V gene is TRBV7-3, the J gene TRBJ1-4, with TRBD1 identical over 7 bases. V gave up 5 bases and J gave up 0 bases; unmatched junction bases: 6. CDR3 length equals 16 residues. Germline V gives CDR1 SGHTA, CDR2 FQGTGA.

V gene TRBV6-4 combines with J gene TRBJ2-1; tentatively, D is TRBD2 (5 bases). CDR3 length: 13 residues. Between the trimmed V and J ends, which lost 4 bases and 6 bases, there was a span of 10 bases. Germline CDR1 MRHNA, CDR2 SNTAGT. The CDR3 protein is CASSVGESNEQFF. The CDR3 nucleotides are TGTGCCAGCAGTGTGGGAGAGAGCAATGAGCAGTTCTTC.

The rearrangement uses TRBV28 and TRBJ1-4; no reliable D call. Germline lookup yields CDR1 MDHEN and CDR2 SYDVKM. V gave up 6 bases and J gave up 7 bases, with 9 bases separating them. The CDR3 has 12 amino acids. CDR3 in amino acids: CASSDGLEKLFF. The DNA for the CDR3 is TGTGCCAGCAGCGACGGACTTGAAAAACTGTTTTTT.

V is TRBV9 and J is TRBJ1-1, with unresolved D. Trimming removed 0 bases from V and 2 bases from J, with 8 bases in between. CDR1 SGDLS and CDR2 YYNGEE come from the germline V gene. The CDR3 is 14 residues long. The CDR3 DNA reads as TGTGCCAGCAGCGTAGTCCCCGCCAACACTGAAGCTTTCTTT. Translation: CASSVVPANTEAFF.

The gene calls are TRBV6-6 and TRBJ2-2; the D gene is possibly TRBD1 (6 bases). Germline CDR1 and CDR2: MNHNY and SVGAGI (reference sequence). The length of the CDR3 is 14 residues. The CDR3 coding sequence is TGTGCAGTCGAGCAGGGGCCTTACACCGGGGAGCTGTTTTTT. Amino acids: CAVEQGPYTGELFF.

This clone was recorded only once. V usage is TRBV19 and J usage is TRBJ2-7, with 11 bases fitting TRBD2. After removal of 0 bases from V and 5 bases from J, the junction contained 9 bases not matched to a gene. Germline assignment: CDR1 LNHDA and CDR2 SQIVND (reference sequence). CDR3 length: 17 residues. CDR3 sequence (DNA): TGTGCCAGTAGTATAGATTCTAGCGGGAGGCCCTTCAACGAGCAGTACTTC. It is translated as CASSIDSSGRPFNEQYF.

This clone has only one observation. This sequence joins TRBV5-5 and TRBJ2-7; 8 bases match TRBD1. V dropped 2 bases and J dropped 0; count of bases not matched to a gene: 1. The CDR3 runs 14 residues. Looked up from germline, CDR1 is SGHKS and CDR2 is YYEKEE (reference sequence). The CDR3 sequence is CASSFTGGSYEQYF. The CDR3 DNA reads TGTGCCAGCAGCTTTACAGGGGGCTCCTACGAGCAGTACTTC.

This chain joins TRBV4-1 and TRBJ1-2; D is perhaps TRBD1 (5 bases). Trimming removed 0 bases at V and 3 bases at J, with 20 bases between. This CDR3 is 18 amino acids long. The V gene's germline CDR1 is MGHRA and CDR2 YSYEKL. The CDR3 nucleotides read TGCGCCAGCAGCCAAGATGTAACAGGAGGGGCCGGGGACTATGGCTACACCTTC. It yields the protein CASSQDVTGGAGDYGYTF.

V and J are TRBV27 and TRBJ1-2; 7 bases are shared with TRBD1. The CDR3 covers 14 residues. Trimming at V came to 3 bases and at J to 6 bases, leaving 7 bases not matched to a gene. CDR1 is MNHEY, CDR2 SMNVEV, per germline (reference sequence). The CDR3 region is CASSFLKGAHGYTF. CDR3 in DNA: TGTGCCAGCAGTTTTTTGAAGGGGGCGCATGGCTACACCTTC.

J is TRBJ2-1 and V is TRBV27; 9 nucleotides agree with TRBD2. There are 15 residues in the CDR3. Per the germline V gene, CDR1 is MNHEY and CDR2 is SMNVEV (reference sequence). V was clipped by 0 bases and J by 7 bases; unmatched bases: 4. CDR3 amino acids: CASSLSSGRRNEQFF. The CDR3 DNA follows: TGTGCCAGCAGTTTATCTAGCGGGAGAAGGAATGAGCAGTTCTTC.

This chain uses TRBV6-4 with TRBJ2-3; 7 bases match TRBD1. The CDR3 runs 16 residues. Per the germline V gene, CDR1 is MRHNA and CDR2 is SNTAGT. V shed 0 bases and J 0 bases; nucleotides not matched to a gene: 3. The CDR3 loop reads CASSDSGDSSTDTQYF. In nucleotides, the CDR3 is TGTGCCAGCAGTGACTCTGGGGACAGTAGCACAGATACGCAGTATTTT.

This chain links TRBV7-6 with TRBJ1-2, with 9 bases that match TRBD1. Germline values: CDR1 SGHVS, CDR2 FNYEAQ. V trimming: 5 bases; J trimming: 4 bases; junction bases outside the gene matches: 11. The CDR3 totals 16 residues. The CDR3, as DNA: TGTGCCAGCAGCCGCGGGACAGGGCTACCTATCTATGGCTACACCTTC. This encodes CASSRGTGLPIYGYTF.

This chain links TRBV5-1 with TRBJ2-1; 8 bases agree with TRBD2. This CDR3 region has 17 residues. J was trimmed by 7 bases and V by 3 bases; bases with no gene match: 15. CDR1 SGHRS and CDR2 YFSETQ come from the germline V gene. CDR3 DNA: TGCGCCAGCAGCTGGGGGGTGGGACTAGAGGCCGAGAATGAGCAGTTCTTC. It translates to CASSWGVGLEAENEQFF.

The chain links TRBV18 to TRBJ2-7; 7 nucleotides line up with TRBD1. J gave up 1 base and V 2 bases, and 8 bases lay outside the gene matches. Germline V gives CDR1 KGHSH, CDR2 LQKENI. The CDR3 runs 16 residues. The CDR3 nucleotides read TGTGCCAGCTCACCAAACAGGGGTCACCAGTCCTACGAGCAGTACTTC. This sequence encodes CASSPNRGHQSYEQYF.

The chain carries TRBV19 and TRBJ2-2; TRBD2 might be the D (5 bases). Trimming pared 3 bases from V and 4 bases from J, leaving 12 bases between. This CDR3 comprises 15 residues. Germline loops: CDR1 LNHDA, CDR2 SQIVND (reference sequence). The CDR3 protein is CASSILGEGTGELFF. In DNA form, the CDR3 reads TGTGCCAGTAGTATCCTTGGAGAGGGCACCGGGGAGCTGTTTTTT.

V gene TRBV19 combines with J gene TRBJ1-1, with D perhaps matching TRBD1 (6 bases). The germline CDR1 and CDR2 sequences are LNHDA and SQIVND (reference sequence). V lost 5 bases to trimming and J lost 11 bases, with 30 bases between them. CDR3 length: 17 residues. CDR3 DNA: TGTGCCAGTAGTGTCCGGTATAGGGGGTACGGGAACAACGAGGCTTTCTTT. It yields the protein CASSVRYRGYGNNEAFF.